Listed here are 23 T cell receptor beta chains from one sample, sequenced in a study of CD8 T cells in Susac syndrome. RNA totalling roughly 0.45 to 1 ug underwent reverse transcription with random hexamers. Each CDR3 protein is one row after TCRdb ran MiXCR on the immunoSEQ multiplex PCR reads. This table has roughly 120,000 distinct CDR3 sequences, 90% to 95% appearing once. The sample comprised CD4+ T cells from PBMCs. The receptors stem from a human donor with multiple sclerosis.

The J gene is TRBJ2-3, the V gene TRBV29-1; 9 nucleotides align to TRBD2. This CDR3 is built from 16 residues. After removal of 0 bases from V and 0 bases from J, the junction contained 4 bases not matched to a gene. The germline gives CDR1 SQVTM, CDR2 ANQGSEA. The CDR3 sequence is CSVEDPAGGSTDTQYF. The CDR3 bases are TGCAGCGTTGAAGATCCGGCGGGGGGGAGCACAGATACGCAGTATTTT.

The rearrangement links TRBV30 to TRBJ1-6; 9 bases fit TRBD1. Trimming removed 6 bases from V and 10 bases from J; junction bases left unmatched: 7. Germline CDR1 is GTSNPN and CDR2 is SVGIG (reference sequence). The CDR3 is 13 residues long. DNA of the CDR3: TGTGCCTGTGACAGGGGGTTAGACTCACCCCTCCACTTT. Translating it yields CACDRGLDSPLHF.

J is TRBJ2-1 and V is TRBV6-4, with D possibly TRBD2 on 6 matching bases. V was trimmed by 3 bases and J by 7 bases, leaving 16 bases between them. This CDR3 is built from 15 residues. Germline V gene data show CDR1 as MRHNA and CDR2 as SNTAGT. CDR3 nucleotide sequence: TGTGCCAGCAGTGAATCGGGGGAGCCTACAAATGAGCAGTTCTTC. This sequence encodes CASSESGEPTNEQFF.

The CDR3 DNA reads TGCAGCGTAGAGACGGGGAAAATGAACACTGAAGCTTTCTTT. This codes for CSVETGKMNTEAFF. V and J are TRBV29-1 and TRBJ1-1, with D hard to call. V shed 6 bases and J shed 0 bases, with 14 bases lying between them. The germline CDR1 and CDR2 sequences are SQVTM and ANQGSEA. The CDR3 is 14 residues long.

CDR3 residues: CASSTGSGQPQHF. The CDR3 region has the DNA TGTGCCAGCAGCACAGGTTCAGGGCAGCCCCAGCATTTT. The chain employs TRBV2 and TRBJ1-5, with D tentatively TRBD1 (5 bases). V dropped 6 bases and J dropped 7 bases, with 13 bases sitting between them. The CDR3 extends over 13 amino acids. Looked up from germline, CDR1 is SNHLY and CDR2 is FYNNEI.

This chain connects TRBV14 to TRBJ2-3; the D gene is possibly TRBD1 (6 bases). The CDR3 extends over 17 amino acids. Trimming pared 1 base from V and 0 bases from J, leaving 14 bases between. From germline, CDR1 is SGHDN and CDR2 FVKESK. The CDR3, as DNA: TGTGCCAGCAGCCAAGCAATAACAGGGACGAGCACAGATACGCAGTATTTT. Its protein product is CASSQAITGTSTDTQYF.

The rearrangement links TRBV3-1 to TRBJ2-3; 7 positions agree with TRBD1. The J segment lost 10 bases and the V segment lost 7 bases, leaving 11 bases of the junction unmatched. Per the germline V gene, CDR1 is LGHDT and CDR2 is YNNKEL (reference sequence). The CDR3 covers 13 residues. CDR3 in amino acids: CASTRRGLGSQYF. CDR3 coding DNA: TGTGCCAGCACCCGAAGGGGGCTGGGATCGCAGTATTTT.

This chain uses TRBV5-1 with TRBJ2-3; 7 bases fit TRBD1. Germline CDR1 SGHRS, CDR2 YFSETQ. The CDR3 covers 15 residues. Trimming took 4 bases from V and 1 from J; bases not matched to a gene: 6. The CDR3 coding sequence is TGCGCCAGCAGCGCCCGGACAGGCCGCACAGATACGCAGTATTTT. As protein: CASSARTGRTDTQYF.

The chain combines TRBV27 with TRBJ1-5; D unresolved. The V end was cut by 5 bases, the J end by 11 bases, with 16 bases between. The CDR3 has 13 amino acids. From germline, CDR1 is MNHEY and CDR2 SMNVEV (reference sequence). This CDR3 reads CASSINGLRAQHF. The CDR3 nucleotides are TGTGCCAGCAGTATCAACGGACTAAGGGCCCAGCATTTT.

The rearrangement uses TRBV30 and TRBJ1-2; 7 bases agree with TRBD1. V lost 0 bases, J lost 6 bases, and 7 bases stayed unmatched. Germline-derived CDR1 and CDR2 are GTSNPN and SVGIG (reference sequence). The length of the CDR3 is 14 residues. CDR3 residues: CAWSVTRGSHGYTF. Written as DNA, the CDR3 is TGTGCCTGGAGTGTGACCAGGGGGAGTCATGGCTACACCTTC.

The table lists this clonotype with a count of one. V is TRBV28 and J is TRBJ2-3; D unresolved. Trimming stripped 5 bases from V and 0 bases from J, with 9 bases between. Germline V gene data show CDR1 as MDHEN and CDR2 as SYDVKM. There are 14 residues in the CDR3. This CDR3 reads CASSRQDSTDTQYF. The CDR3 DNA is TGTGCCAGCAGTCGACAAGACAGCACAGATACGCAGTATTTT.

This chain connects TRBV7-2 to TRBJ2-3, with 8 bases identical to TRBD2. The V gene end was trimmed by 6 bases and the J gene end by 1 base; junction bases not matched to a gene: 6. The V gene's germline CDR1 is SGHTA and CDR2 FQGNSA. The CDR3 runs 15 residues. CDR3 in DNA: TGTGCCAGCAGTATTCAAGCGGGGGGCACAGATACGCAGTATTTT. Amino acid sequence: CASSIQAGGTDTQYF.

The chain links TRBV5-8 to TRBJ1-5; D gene unclear. The CDR3 is 12 amino acids. V was shortened by 0 bases and J by 10 bases, with 8 bases between the two germline ends. Germline CDR1 is SGHTS and CDR2 is YDEGEE. The CDR3 sequence: CASSLGLPPQHF. CDR3 DNA sequence: TGTGCCAGCAGCTTGGGTCTGCCCCCCCAGCATTTT.

This clonotype was recorded only once. This sequence joins TRBV4-3 and TRBJ1-5; D unresolved. The germline CDR1 and CDR2 sequences are LGHNA and YSLEER. V lost 1 base and J lost 7, with 20 bases in between. The length of the CDR3 is 17 residues. CDR3 residues: CASSQVHLPVSGQPQHF. In DNA, the CDR3 is TGCGCCAGCAGCCAAGTTCATTTGCCAGTGAGTGGGCAGCCCCAGCATTTT.

The CDR3 reads CASSLDYSDTQYF. The CDR3 nucleotides are TGTGCCAGCAGCTTAGACTATTCTGATACGCAGTATTTT. This chain joins TRBV7-2 and TRBJ2-3; D uncertain. The CDR3 spans 13 residues. CDR1 SGHTA and CDR2 FQGNSA come from the germline V gene. V gave up 1 base and J gave up 6 bases, with 8 bases separating them. Looking up the rest from reference TRBV7-2 and TRBJ2-3 gives the full variable domain: GAGVSQSPSNKVTEKGKDVELRCDPISGHTALYWYRQSLGQGLEFLIYFQGNSAPDKSGLPSDRFSAERTGGSVSTLTIQRTQQEDSAVYLCASSLDYSDTQYFGPGTRLTVL.

The V and J genes are TRBV11-2 and TRBJ1-2; D possibly corresponds to TRBD1 (6 bases). V lost 2 bases and J 3 bases, leaving 19 bases between the germline ends. This CDR3 has 17 residues. The germline V gene encodes CDR1 SGHAT and CDR2 FQNNGV. Here the CDR3 DNA reads TGTGCCAGCAGCTTATCCTGGGGGCGAAGCCCTGACTATGGCTACACCTTC. Amino acid sequence: CASSLSWGRSPDYGYTF.

V is TRBV4-3 and J is TRBJ2-3; D gene ambiguous. This CDR3 spans 14 amino acids. CDR1 LGHNA and CDR2 YSLEER come from the germline V gene. V shed 2 bases and J shed 4 bases, with 10 bases lying between them. The CDR3 sequence is CASSQMVIADTQYF. The CDR3 DNA sequence: TGCGCCAGCAGCCAAATGGTTATCGCAGATACGCAGTATTTT.

V is TRBV6-1 and J is TRBJ1-2; 12 positions match TRBD1. The CDR3 runs 16 residues. The J segment lost 4 bases and the V segment lost 6 bases, leaving 9 bases of the junction unmatched. Germline V gene sequence: CDR1 MNHNS, CDR2 SASEGT. In DNA, the CDR3 is TGTGCCAGCAGGGGGGGGACAGGGGGCGCCCGCTATGGCTACACCTTC. Its translation is CASRGGTGGARYGYTF.

This chain joins TRBV15 and TRBJ2-4; 12 bases align to TRBD1. V was pared by 0 bases and J by 3 bases, with 6 bases of the junction left unmatched. Germline lookup yields CDR1 LNHNV and CDR2 YYDKDF (reference sequence). This CDR3 is built from 18 residues. CDR3 amino acids: CATSRELGTGGGKNIQYF. CDR3 in DNA: TGTGCCACCAGCAGAGAATTGGGGACAGGGGGCGGCAAAAACATTCAGTACTTC.

This chain's CDR3 is CASAPGQGYLHIQYF. The CDR3 region has the DNA TGTGCCAGCGCCCCGGGGCAGGGATACTTGCACATTCAGTACTTC. The chain links TRBV11-1 to TRBJ2-4, with D possibly being TRBD1 or TRBD2 (5 bases each). V was pared by 8 bases and J by 8 bases, with 22 bases between. The CDR3 covers 15 residues. The germline V gene has CDR1 SGHAT and CDR2 FQDESV (reference sequence).

This sequence joins TRBV30 and TRBJ1-4; D is unresolved. The CDR3 extends over 12 amino acids. Germline assignment: CDR1 GTSNPN and CDR2 SVGIG (reference sequence). The CDR3 protein is CALGSAVEKLFF. DNA of the CDR3: TGTGCGCTAGGCTCCGCGGTTGAAAAACTGTTTTTT.

This clonotype showed up just once. The V and J genes are TRBV5-4 and TRBJ2-1; 11 positions match TRBD2. Looked up from germline, CDR1 is SGHNT and CDR2 is YYREEE (reference sequence). This CDR3 comprises 15 residues. V lost 2 bases and J lost 5; bases outside the gene matches: 3. The CDR3 bases are TGTGCCAGCAGCTTCCGACTAGCGGGGAACAATGAGCAGTTCTTC. It encodes CASSFRLAGNNEQFF.

The chain is built from TRBV6-1 and TRBJ2-7, with 7 bases identical to TRBD1. The CDR3 runs to 16 residues. The V gene's germline CDR1 is MNHNS and CDR2 SASEGT. V lost 4 bases to trimming and J lost 2 bases; unmatched junction nucleotides: 11. The CDR3 spells CASSGTGASRPYEQYF. CDR3 nucleotide sequence: TGTGCCAGCAGTGGAACAGGGGCCTCTAGACCCTACGAGCAGTACTTC.